The clone carrying this T cell receptor beta chain was observed a handful of times. Antigen specificity is unknown. The data originate from a study of identical twins. Whole-study results and caveats: The models gave estimates that fell short of the out-of-frame TCR alpha sharing seen in monozygotic twins.

TCRdb reprocessed the 5' RACE reads with MiXCR, giving one entry per CDR3 protein. The sample consists of under 450,000 distinct CDR3 sequences, about 18% of them appearing once. The CDR3 consists of 13 residues. The V gene end was trimmed by 3 bases and the J gene end by 8 bases; junction bases not matched to a gene: 6. The germline V gene has CDR1 SGDLS and CDR2 YYNGEE. V usage is TRBV9 and J usage is TRBJ1-2; 8 nucleotides align to TRBD1. This TCR came from a man between 45 and 60 years old in good health. Material for sequencing was naive T cells sorted from blood. CDR3 bases: TGTGCCAGCAGCGGACAGGGGTTGACCGGCTACACCTTC. This translates into CASSGQGLTGYTF. Full variable domain (outside the CDR3, taken from reference TRBV9 and TRBJ1-2): DSGVTQTPKHLITATGQRVTLRCSPRSGDLSVYWYQQSLDQGLQFLIQYYNGEERAKGNILERFSAQQFPDLHSELNLSSLELGDSALYFCASSGQGLTGYTFGSGTRLTVV.